This record concerns one TCR beta chain sequence. This clone was seen repeatedly, ten times or more. The antigen it recognizes is unknown. No qualities accompany the bases; no much larger clone lies one base away. None of the patients had been given any treatment before thyroid surgery. Using T-cell receptor beta sequencing, the researchers looked back retrospectively at clinical samples from patients, gathered between about 2011 and 2018. This sample stems from a study of metastatic and nonmetastatic thyroid tumors (dated by TCRdb to the early 2020s). With regard to the full study: The researchers compared repertoires between peripheral blood samples and tumor or nodule tissue samples from patients with malignant or benign thyroid disease.

Points the paper makes about the study in general: TCR beta diversity was reported as significantly higher in malignant tumors than in benign nodules, in both blood and tumor samples.

Libraries were constructed by PCR. The instrument given in TCRdb is Illumina HiSeq 4000. High-throughput sequencing was used to profile the TCR beta-chain CDR3 region of every patient. Per the authors' processing: A classifier to discriminate distant-metastatic papillary thyroid cancer patients was built from CDR3 differences across clinicopathological groups. Repertoire diversity was assessed with the Shannon index, and tumor-blood repertoire similarity with the Morisita-Horn index. TCRdb trimmed public reads at Q25 via fastp, called clones via MiXCR and kept in-frame beta chains. These V and J calls rely on TCRdb rather than the paper's analysis. This sample gives 89,000 or so clones in total; approximately 9% of them show up just once. In total, the top ten clones hold 8.8% of the sample. Sequenced material: blood. The source of this sequence is a female donor with papillary thyroid cancer or a benign thyroid nodule (not recorded which). Some clones in this sample may be carry-over from other donors' samples.

The DNA sequence is given as TGTGCCAGCAGTTACTCGGTGGACTCCTCTGGAAACACCATATATTTT. This translates into CASSYSVDSSGNTIYF. Recombination linked TRBV6-6 to TRBJ1-3; the D gene assignment is ambiguous. The CDR3 runs 16 residues from the cysteine to the phenylalanine. Of the read, only the CDR3 DNA is kept; its 48 bases are in frame from base 1. Looking up the germline V gene (reference sequence) yields CDR1 MNHNY and CDR2 SVGAGI. V sheds 0 bases and J sheds 0 bases, leaving 9 bases between their ends.